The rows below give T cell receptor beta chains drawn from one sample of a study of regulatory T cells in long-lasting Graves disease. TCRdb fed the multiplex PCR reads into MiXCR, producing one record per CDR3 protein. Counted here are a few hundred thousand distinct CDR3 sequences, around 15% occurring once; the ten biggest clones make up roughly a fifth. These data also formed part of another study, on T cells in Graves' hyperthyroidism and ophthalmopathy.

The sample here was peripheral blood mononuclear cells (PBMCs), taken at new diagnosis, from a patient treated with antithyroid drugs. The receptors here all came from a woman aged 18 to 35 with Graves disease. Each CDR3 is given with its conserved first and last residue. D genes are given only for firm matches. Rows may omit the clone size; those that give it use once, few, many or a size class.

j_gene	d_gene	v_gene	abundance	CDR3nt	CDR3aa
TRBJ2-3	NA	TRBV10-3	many	TGTGCCATCAGGGAGGGGGCCCCAGATACGCAGTATTTT	CAIREGAPDTQYF
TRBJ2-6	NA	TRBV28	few	TGTGCCAGCCAGGACTCTGGGGCCAACGTCCTGACTTTC	CASQDSGANVLTF
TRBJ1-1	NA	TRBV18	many	TGTGCCAGCTCACCACAATCAGCGGGCACTGAAGCTTTCTTT	CASSPQSAGTEAFF
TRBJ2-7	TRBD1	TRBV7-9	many	TGTGCCAGCAGCTCGGTCCGGGACAGACCCTACGAGCAGTACTTC	CASSSVRDRPYEQYF
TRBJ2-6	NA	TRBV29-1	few	TGCAGCGCTCTACAGGGACCCGGGGCCAACGTCCTGACTTTC	CSALQGPGANVLTF
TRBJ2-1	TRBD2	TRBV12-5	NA	TGTGCTAGTGGCTTGGCCCTAGCGGGGTCCTACAATGAGCAGTTCTTC	CASGLALAGSYNEQFF
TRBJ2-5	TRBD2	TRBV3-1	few	TGTGCCAGCAGCCAGGAGACTAGCGGGGAAGAGACCCAGTACTTC	CASSQETSGEETQYF
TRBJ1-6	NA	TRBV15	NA	TGTGCCACCAGCAGAGATCCCCCCGGAGTTAGGAGGGGGAATTCACCCCTCCACTTT	CATSRDPPGVRRGNSPLHF
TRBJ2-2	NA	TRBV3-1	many	TGTGCCAGCAGCCAACAGGGCGCCACCGGGGAGCTGTTTTTT	CASSQQGATGELFF
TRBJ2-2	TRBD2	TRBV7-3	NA	TGTGCCAGCAGCTTACGACGGGGGGGCCCCGGGGAGCTGTTTTTT	CASSLRRGGPGELFF
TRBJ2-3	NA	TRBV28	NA	TGTGCCAACAGTTACCGTCAGGGGCCCCATCCCCCGCAGTATTTT	CANSYRQGPHPPQYF
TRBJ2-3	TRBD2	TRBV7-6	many	TGTGCCAGCAGCTTAGGCGGGAGAGTGGAAGATACGCAGTATTTT	CASSLGGRVEDTQYF
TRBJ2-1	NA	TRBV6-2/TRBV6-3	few	TGTGCCAGCAGTGACCGGGTCCAGCCCTCCTACAATGAGCAGTTCTTC	CASSDRVQPSYNEQFF
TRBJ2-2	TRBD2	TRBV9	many	TGTGCCAGCAGCGCCTGGACTAGCGGGGGGACCGGGGAGCTGTTTTTT	CASSAWTSGGTGELFF
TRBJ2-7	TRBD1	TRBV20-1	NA	TGCAGTGCTCCTAAGACAGGGGCTATCTCCTACGAGCAGTACTTC	CSAPKTGAISYEQYF
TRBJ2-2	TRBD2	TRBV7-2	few	TGTGCCAGCAGCTTAGTGGCTAGCGGGAGGGCCAACACCGGGGAGCTGTTTTTT	CASSLVASGRANTGELFF
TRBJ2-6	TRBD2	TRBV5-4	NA	TGTGCCAGCAGCTCCGGGACTAGCGGGACCCGGGCCAACGTCCTGACTTTC	CASSSGTSGTRANVLTF
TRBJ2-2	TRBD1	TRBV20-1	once	TGCAGTGCTCCTCCTTCTCGGGACAGGGGGCTCCCCCTGAACACCGGGGAGCTGTTTTTT	CSAPPSRDRGLPLNTGELFF
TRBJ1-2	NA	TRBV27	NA	TGTGCCAGCAGTTCCCCGACAGGACCCTATGGCTACACCTTC	CASSSPTGPYGYTF
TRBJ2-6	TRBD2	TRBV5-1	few	TGCGCCAGCAGCGACCAGGGAGGGCCTGGGGCCAACGTCCTGACTTTC	CASSDQGGPGANVLTF
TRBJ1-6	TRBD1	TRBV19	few	TGTGCCAGTAGTCTCCGGACAGGGAGAGAAAATTCACCCCTCCACTTT	CASSLRTGRENSPLHF
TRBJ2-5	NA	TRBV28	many	TGTGCCAGCAGCCGGAAGAAGGGGGAAATACAAGAGACCCAGTACTTC	CASSRKKGEIQETQYF
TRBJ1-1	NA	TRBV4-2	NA	TGTGCCAGCAGCCAAGGACTGAAGAACACTGAAGCTTTCTTT	CASSQGLKNTEAFF
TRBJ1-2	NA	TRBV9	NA	TGTGCCAGCAGCGCCGCAGGGAACGGACCCGCTAATGGCTACACCTTC	CASSAAGNGPANGYTF
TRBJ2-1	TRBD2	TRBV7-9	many	TGTGCCAGCAGCCCGTTACTAGCGGGGGGGCCGGGTGAGCAGTTCTTC	CASSPLLAGGPGEQFF
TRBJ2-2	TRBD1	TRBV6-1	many	TGTGCCAGCAGTGTCGGAACAGGGGACACCGGGGAGCTGTTTTTT	CASSVGTGDTGELFF
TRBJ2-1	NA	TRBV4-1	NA	TGCGCCAGCAGCCCAGGTCGGGGGTCCTACAATGAGCAGTTCTTC	CASSPGRGSYNEQFF
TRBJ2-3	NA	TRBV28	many	TGTGCCAGCACTGGGACAGATACGCAGTATTTT	CASTGTDTQYF
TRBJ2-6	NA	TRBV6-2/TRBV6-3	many	TGTGCCAGCAGTTACGCAAGTAATAAGGGCTTTGGGGCCAACGTCCTGACTTTC	CASSYASNKGFGANVLTF
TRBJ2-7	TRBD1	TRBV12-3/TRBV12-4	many	TGTGCCAGCAGCACCAGACAGGGGGTAGCCTACGAGCAGTACTTC	CASSTRQGVAYEQYF
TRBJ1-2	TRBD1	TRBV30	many	TGTGCCTGGGAACATCGGGGACAGGCAAACTATGGCTACACCTTC	CAWEHRGQANYGYTF
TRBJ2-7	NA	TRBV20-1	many	TGCAGTGCTAGACAACCCGGGACTCCGCCGGGAGAGCAGTACTTC	CSARQPGTPPGEQYF
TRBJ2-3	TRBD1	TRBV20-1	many	TGCAGTGCTAGAACAGGGGGTGCAGATACGCAGTATTTT	CSARTGGADTQYF
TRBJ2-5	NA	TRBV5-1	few	TGCGCCAGCAGCGGGGGCGGAGGAGCCGAGACCCAGTACTTC	CASSGGGGAETQYF
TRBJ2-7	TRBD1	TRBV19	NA	TGTGCCAGTAGTATAGGAGGGACAGCGTACGAGCAGTACTTC	CASSIGGTAYEQYF
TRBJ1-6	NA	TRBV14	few	TGTGCCAGCAGCCAAGGGCCGGCTTATAATTCACCCCTCCACTTT	CASSQGPAYNSPLHF
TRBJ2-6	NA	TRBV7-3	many	TGTGCCAGCAGCGGTAGGGTGCCCTCTGGGGCCAACGTCCTGACTTTC	CASSGRVPSGANVLTF
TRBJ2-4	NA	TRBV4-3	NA	TGCGCCAGCAGCCAAGATCACGGGGGTGCCAAAAACATTCAGTACTTC	CASSQDHGGAKNIQYF
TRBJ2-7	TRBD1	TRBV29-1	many	TGCAGCGTTGAAGATCCGCGACAGGCAGGGGGAGAGCAGTACTTC	CSVEDPRQAGGEQYF
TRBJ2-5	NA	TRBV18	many	TGTGCCAGCTCAGCCGGGACTCACCAAGAGACCCAGTACTTC	CASSAGTHQETQYF
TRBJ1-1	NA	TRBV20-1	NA	TGCAGTGAATCTCACGGGGACACTGAAGCTTTCTTT	CSESHGDTEAFF
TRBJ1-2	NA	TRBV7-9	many	TGTGCCAGCAGCCCGGGACAAGAACTGAACTATGGCTACACCTTC	CASSPGQELNYGYTF
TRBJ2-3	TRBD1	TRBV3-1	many	TGTGCCAGCAGCCAAGCGGACAGGGCCACAGATACGCAGTATTTT	CASSQADRATDTQYF
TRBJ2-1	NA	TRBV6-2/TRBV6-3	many	TGTGCCAGCAGTTCCATCCGCAGGTACAATGAGCAGTTCTTC	CASSSIRRYNEQFF
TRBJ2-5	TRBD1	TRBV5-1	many	TGCGCCAGCAGCTCGGGGACAGCCCAAGAGACCCAGTACTTC	CASSSGTAQETQYF
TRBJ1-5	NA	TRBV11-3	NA	TGTGCCAGCAGCTTAAATTACCGCGCTTTAGTGGGAATCAATCAGCCCCAGCATTTT	CASSLNYRALVGINQPQHF